This TCR beta chain was sequenced for a study of shared clonotypes between healthy human individuals (dated by TCRdb to about 2020). Regarding the complete study: The cohort included a few men and a couple of women between 18 and 49 years of age. For each donor, three plates each were used for CD4 naive and CD4 memory, two plates were used for CD8 naive, and one plate was used for CD8 memory. Leukapheresis yielded between about 0.94 and 8.9 billion PBMCs per donor. To estimate repertoire size and how much clonotype sharing occurs between individuals, the study deeply sequenced the blood TCR repertoires of about five healthy adults. To increase sequencing depth and limit assay-specific biases, different laboratories used diverse techniques to prepare libraries and sequence TCR repertoires. Paper-wide results and their limitations: Compared with non-shared clonotypes, the clonotypes found in all four sorted-subset donors had higher generation probabilities. Because the study included only a small number of donors, the genetic and exposure-history diversity represented was limited. Incomplete sequencing was indicated by rarefaction of sorted-subset datasets, despite the large sequencing depth. Sharing across several donors was observed for about 5% of naive CD4, under 4% of naive CD8, 2% to 2.5% of memory CD4, and about 0.4% of memory CD8 clonotypes. Sampling was restricted to blood, and TCR repertoires in tissue are likely to differ from TCR repertoires in blood. Larger estimated clonotype richness was generally found for naive subsets than for memory subsets. Based on pairwise subsampling, the degree of clonotype sharing among donors was expected to be affected by sequencing depth.

Inclusive of the bounding cysteine and phenylalanine, the CDR3 is 15 residues long. Of all the DNA, just the CDR3 is kept, 45 bases in frame from base 1. The germline V gene supplies CDR1 SGDLS and CDR2 YYNGEE. The trim is 0 bases for V and 5 bases for J, with a gap of 14 bases between the germline ends. Using the deep immunoSEQ assay, TCR CDR3 regions were amplified from genomic DNA by multiplex PCR. For each cell subset, the extracted genomic DNA was distributed evenly across all wells of several immunoSEQ 96-well plates, and each plate served as one replicate. For sorted subsets, approximately 0.2 ug of genomic DNA, equivalent to some 33,000 T cell genomes, went into each replicate PCR. Purified libraries were quantified with a Qubit 3.0 fluorometer, sized on a Bioanalyzer 2100, and re-quantified with the KAPA Library Quantification kit. Every immunoSEQ 96-well plate was sequenced on a separate single-read 150-cycle Illumina NextSeq 550 flow cell. The paper's processing steps were these. Because the immunoSEQ output included only junctional sequences and no quality scores, the filtering could not be the same as the filtering used for full-length reads. Sequences were annotated with PyIR, a Python wrapper for IgBLAST v1.9, and V/J genes and CDR3 were assigned using IMGT germline references. Reads with weak V/J assignments (E-value above 1e-6), missing CDR3, stop codons, out-of-frame junctions, or ambiguous translated residues were removed. V3J clonotypes were defined by identical inferred V gene, J gene, and CDR3 amino acid sequence. Percentage overlap between repertoires was computed as shared unique clonotypes divided by the size of the smaller repertoire. RTK rarefaction, the Chao1 estimator, and Recon v2.1 estimates of unobserved clonotypes were used to assess repertoire richness. For all TCRbeta clonotypes obtained by the gDNA method from a handful of donors, generation probabilities were computed with OLGA. TCRdb took this table from immuneACCESS and kept in-frame rearrangements with V and J called. Such tables lack part of the clones; where checked against another copy, unresolved V genes explain under half of the gap, and the rest is unexplained. From that table come the V and J calls and clone size; the DNA was used to work out D and trimming. The sample records about 120,000 clones, about 71% of which are singletons. The ten largest clones add up to roughly a quarter of the sample.

Donors were healthy HIV-negative adults with no recently reported acute infections or vaccinations. All donors were Caucasian adults living in Nashville, Tennessee, USA. CD8 memory samples were composed of magnetically selected CD45RO+ cells combined with CCR7-negative CD45RA+ effector memory (TemRA) cells. Blood was obtained by leukapheresis, after which PBMCs were separated by Ficoll-Histopaque density gradient centrifugation and cryopreserved in liquid nitrogen vapor phase. Analytical flow cytometry was used to check the purity and quantity of each magnetically sorted T cell population. From each sorted fraction, genomic DNA was isolated and quantified by UV absorbance on a Nanodrop 2000c. Note on this clone: Which antigen it targets is not known. No much larger clone exists at a distance of one base, and base qualities are not known.

Sequenced material: memory CD8+ T cells sorted from blood. Sample cell subset or site, as interpreted from the label and publication: CD45RO+ cells pooled with CCR7-negative TemRA cells. The receptor was derived from a woman aged 30 to 39 in good health. The rearrangement combines TRBV9 with TRBJ1-1; the D gene is not confidently resolved. The DNA reads as follows: TGTGCCAGCAGCGTAGCTAGGGAGGGTGGGACTGAAGCTTTCTTT. The translation is CASSVAREGGTEAFF.